The sample holds a few counts of the clone carrying this T cell receptor (beta chain). The antigen is not known. TCRdb re-called the 5' RACE reads through MiXCR, storing one row per CDR3 protein. This sample has roughly 720,000 distinct CDR3 sequences, with roughly 20% found just once. Trimming took 0 bases from V and 7 from J, leaving 7 bases between them. The germline V gene has CDR1 ENHRY and CDR2 SYGVKD. CDR3 length equals 12 residues. The data were taken from a study of identical twins. Study-level findings and limits: Recombination models fit unrelated individuals' TCR alpha sharing but underestimated twins'.

These data were also reused for a study on T cells expressing NK-cell markers.

This chain connects TRBV10-3 to TRBJ2-7, with no clear D. Sequenced material: PBMCs. This receptor was taken from a woman younger than 35 in good health. The CDR3, as DNA: TGTGCCATCAGTGAGTCTAATAGAGAGCAGTACTTC. This sequence encodes CAISESNREQYF.